What follows are 6 T cell receptor beta chains derived from one specimen sequenced in a study of blood T cell repertoires in COVID-19. Libraries were prepared by immunoSEQ multiplex PCR; TCRdb keeps only in-frame clonotypes and omits some of them. The sample has some 130,000 clones; approximately 90% are singletons. The specimen sequenced was peripheral blood. All receptors derive from a man aged 55 to 70 with COVID-19, enrolled during active disease.

The J gene is TRBJ1-4, the V gene TRBV9; D uncertain. Per germline, CDR1 SGDLS and CDR2 YYNGEE. This CDR3 comprises 22 residues. Trimming pared 4 bases from V and 0 bases from J, leaving 31 bases between. CDR3 protein: CASSNGLYRMRGEKTTNEKLFF. The CDR3 DNA follows: TGTGCCAGCAGCAACGGACTCTACCGGATGAGAGGAGAAAAGACAACTAATGAAAAACTGTTTTTT.

This chain links TRBV27 with TRBJ1-2; D remains ambiguous. The CDR3 extends over 14 amino acids. Trimming cost V 7 bases and J 8 bases, with 20 bases left between them. The germline V gene has CDR1 MNHEY and CDR2 SMNVEV (reference sequence). The CDR3 region is CASTATGSYKGYTF. Here the CDR3 DNA reads TGTGCCAGCACCGCGACGGGGTCTTATAAGGGCTACACCTTC.

The chain employs TRBV6-5 and TRBJ1-2, with TRBD1 matching over 7 bases. The J segment lost 4 bases and the V segment lost 6 bases, leaving 8 bases of the junction unmatched. Germline V lookup: CDR1 MNHEY, CDR2 SVGAGI. CDR3 length: 14 residues. The CDR3 region is CASRRQGISYGYTF. In DNA, the CDR3 is TGTGCCAGCAGAAGACAGGGAATAAGCTATGGCTACACCTTC.

This clone has a single count. The V gene is TRBV11-2, the J gene TRBJ1-3; D is unresolved. V was shortened by 5 bases and J by 2 bases, with 13 bases between the two germline ends. This CDR3 spans 15 amino acids. Germline lookup yields CDR1 SGHAT and CDR2 FQNNGV. The CDR3 nucleotides read TGTGCCAGCAGCCAGACCGGACTGCCTGGAAACACCATATATTTT. Translating gives CASSQTGLPGNTIYF.

This clone has only a few counts. The J gene is TRBJ1-5, the V gene TRBV3-1 (or the pseudogene TRBV3-2), with D perhaps TRBD1 (6 bases). V lost 3 bases and J 5 bases, leaving 11 bases between the germline ends. The CDR3 totals 14 residues. Germline values: CDR1 LGHDT, CDR2 YNNKEL (reference sequence). The CDR3 loop reads CASSQMAGDQPQHF. CDR3 sequence (DNA): TGTGCCAGCAGCCAGATGGCAGGGGATCAGCCCCAGCATTTT.

V is TRBV7-9 and J is TRBJ2-5, with unresolved D. The CDR3 has 15 amino acids. Looked up from germline, CDR1 is SEHNR and CDR2 is FQNEAQ (reference sequence). Trimming stripped 3 bases from V and 0 bases from J, with 11 bases between. CDR3 sequence reads: CASSFWPLNQETQYF. CDR3 nucleotide sequence: TGTGCCAGCAGCTTCTGGCCGCTGAACCAAGAGACCCAGTACTTC.